Listed below are T cell receptor beta chains from one sample, sequenced in a study of technical replicates of blood from several donors. The assay was immunoSEQ multiplex PCR, and TCRdb's table has in-frame clones only and misses some. The table records about 66,000 clones, 95% to 97% of them present only once. Sequenced material: T cells isolated from PBMCs. All receptors derive from a human donor in good health. The CDR3 runs from the conserved cysteine through the conserved F or W. A D gene is named only where the DNA matches it firmly. Some rows mark clone size as missing; the rest say once, few, many or name a class of expanded clone.

clone_size	d_call	v_call	j_call	cdr3_nt	cdr3_aa
.	TRBD1	TRBV19	TRBJ1-4	TGTGCCAGTAGTATAACAGTAGCCGGGACAGGACGAGAAAAACTGTTTTTT	CASSITVAGTGREKLFF
.	TRBD1	TRBV6-1	TRBJ2-2	TGTGTCTTACACAGGACAGGGGATACCGGGGAGCTGTTTTTT	CVLHRTGDTGELFF
.	TRBD2	TRBV11-3	TRBJ2-1	TGTGCCAGCAGCATTAGAAGAGCGGGAATGTTAATTCATGAGCAGTTCTTC	CASSIRRAGMLIHEQFF
.	TRBD2	TRBV7-2	TRBJ2-3	TGTGCCAGCAGCATTAGCGGGAGACCCACAGATACGCAGTATTTT	CASSISGRPTDTQYF
once	.	TRBV19	TRBJ2-5	TGTGCCACTTCAGGGAAGTGGACGGAGACCCAGTACTTC	CATSGKWTETQYF
.	.	TRBV9	TRBJ1-2	TGTGCCAGCAGCGTAGCCGACTTCGATGGCTACACCTTC	CASSVADFDGYTF
.	TRBD2	TRBV11-2	TRBJ2-3	TGTGCCAGCAGACCAGGACTAGCGGGAGCTGCAGATACGCAGTATTTT	CASRPGLAGAADTQYF
.	.	TRBV10-3	TRBJ2-7	TGTGCCATCAGTGATCCAACAGGGTCCAGCTCCTACGAGCAGTACTTC	CAISDPTGSSSYEQYF
.	TRBD2	TRBV4-2	TRBJ2-5	TGTGCCAGCAGCCAAGAAACCCTACTAGCGGGAGGGCCAGAGACCCAGTACTTC	CASSQETLLAGGPETQYF
.	.	TRBV11-2	TRBJ2-1	TGTGCCAGCAGCTTAGTAGCCTGGGCTAGCGATCCTTTTACCAATGAGCAGTTCTTC	CASSLVAWASDPFTNEQFF
.	TRBD1	TRBV5-4	TRBJ1-5	TGTGCCAGCAGCTTCGGGGGGACAGGGAAGGCCCAGCATTTT	CASSFGGTGKAQHF
.	TRBD2	TRBV28	TRBJ2-7	TGTGCCAGCAGTCCAAGGACTAGAAAGGGCGAGCAGTACTTC	CASSPRTRKGEQYF
.	.	TRBV7-3	TRBJ2-3	TGTGCCAGCAGCTTGGGGGGGCATAGCACAGATACGCAGTATTTT	CASSLGGHSTDTQYF
.	.	TRBV6-6	TRBJ1-1	TGTGCCAGCAGGGAGGCACTACTAGGGAACACTGAAGCTTTCTTT	CASREALLGNTEAFF
.	.	TRBV4-1	TRBJ2-1	TGCGCCAGCAGCCAAGGCGGTGAGCAGTTCTTC	CASSQGGEQFF
once	TRBD1	TRBV29-1	TRBJ2-7	TGCACCCGGGACAGGGGTCAGGAGCAGTACTTC	CTRDRGQEQYF
.	TRBD1	TRBV2	TRBJ2-2	TGTGCCAGCAGTGAAGCTCGGGACAGGGGGAACACCGGGGAGCTGTTTTTT	CASSEARDRGNTGELFF
.	.	TRBV7-9	TRBJ1-3	TGTGCCAGCAGCTTAGCTACAGGGAGCCTCCTCTCTGGAAACACCATATATTTT	CASSLATGSLLSGNTIYF
once	TRBD1	TRBV4-1	TRBJ1-2	TGCGCCAGCAGCCAGGGACAGGGGTACTATGGCTACACCTTC	CASSQGQGYYGYTF
.	.	TRBV6-5	TRBJ2-5	TGTGCCAGCAGTTACTCACACGTGGTGGAGACCCAGTACTTC	CASSYSHVVETQYF
once	TRBD1	TRBV10-3	TRBJ2-3	TGTGCCATCAGTACATTCCGGGACAGTTATACAGATACGCAGTATTTT	CAISTFRDSYTDTQYF
.	TRBD2	TRBV4-1	TRBJ2-2	TGCGCCAGCAGCCAAGATCCTAGCGGGAGGGGATCCGGGGAGCTGTTTTTT	CASSQDPSGRGSGELFF
.	.	TRBV6-1	TRBJ2-1	TGTGCCGGAACAAAACGAGGCTACAATGAGCAGTTCTTC	CAGTKRGYNEQFF
once	.	TRBV10-1	TRBJ2-5	TGCGCCAGCAGTGAAGGCGACAGTATGGGCCAAGAGACCCAGTACTTC	CASSEGDSMGQETQYF
.	.	TRBV5-8	TRBJ1-5	TGTGCCAGCAGCTGGACCTACTCAGGGGAACGGGATCAGCCCCAGCATTTT	CASSWTYSGERDQPQHF
.	.	TRBV14	TRBJ2-1	TGTGCCAGCAGCCAAAGAAGGGGCAATGAGCAGTTCTTC	CASSQRRGNEQFF
.	.	TRBV6-5	TRBJ2-2	TGTGCCAGCAGTTATTTGGGCTACACGAACACCGGGGAGCTGTTTTTT	CASSYLGYTNTGELFF
.	.	TRBV7-9	TRBJ1-1	TGTGCCAGCAGCCCCCATCACACTGAAGCTTTCTTT	CASSPHHTEAFF
.	TRBD2	TRBV4-2	TRBJ2-3	TGTGCCAGCAGCGGGACTAGCGGGAGTGATACGCAGTATTTT	CASSGTSGSDTQYF
.	TRBD2	TRBV4-1	TRBJ2-7	TGCGCCAGCAGCCAGGTAGCGGGAGTGTCCTACGAGCAGTACTTC	CASSQVAGVSYEQYF
.	TRBD1	TRBV5-4	TRBJ2-2	TGTGCCAGCAGCCACAGGGGCACCGGGGAGCTGTTTTTT	CASSHRGTGELFF
.	TRBD1	TRBV6-5	TRBJ1-3	TGTGCCAGCAGCTCCGGGACAGGGCCAAACACCATATATTTT	CASSSGTGPNTIYF
.	.	TRBV27	TRBJ2-7	TGTGCCAGCAGTCACCTCGGGGGTAGCTCCTACGAGCAGTACTTC	CASSHLGGSSYEQYF
.	TRBD1	TRBV5-4	TRBJ1-1	TGTGCCAGCAGCCCTAGACAGGGAATTTTGAACACTGAAGCTTTCTTT	CASSPRQGILNTEAFF
.	TRBD1	TRBV18	TRBJ1-4	TGTGCCAGCTCAGCGGGACAGGGTTCGGAAAAACTGTTTTTT	CASSAGQGSEKLFF
.	.	TRBV7-7	TRBJ2-3	TGTGCTAGCAGCTTAGGCGGAAAAGATACGCAGTATTTT	CASSLGGKDTQYF
.	.	TRBV7-9	TRBJ1-3	TGTGCCAGCAGCTTACGGGGGGCTACGGGAAACACCATATATTTT	CASSLRGATGNTIYF
.	.	TRBV19	TRBJ2-7	TGTGCCAGTGCGAACAGGGTGGGATCCTACGAGCAGTACTTC	CASANRVGSYEQYF
.	.	TRBV7-3	TRBJ1-1	TGTGCCAGCAGCACCCTGACACGTGAAGCTTTCTTT	CASSTLTREAFF
.	.	TRBV28	TRBJ1-3	TGTGCCAGCATTGCTGGGGGCGCTGGAAACACCATATATTTT	CASIAGGAGNTIYF
.	.	TRBV10-3	TRBJ1-4	TGTGCCATCAGTGAGAGAGATGAAAAACTGTTTTTT	CAISERDEKLFF
.	.	TRBV6-5	TRBJ2-1	TGTGCCAGCAGCGTGGGGGGTAGCGGATACAATGAGCAGTTCTTC	CASSVGGSGYNEQFF
.	.	TRBV6-5	TRBJ1-4	TGTGCCAGCCGGGGCAGGGGCGAAAAACTGTTTTTT	CASRGRGEKLFF
once	.	TRBV11-2	TRBJ1-2	TGTGCCAGCAGGCAAACAGGGCTTCTGAACTATGGCTACACCTTC	CASRQTGLLNYGYTF
.	.	TRBV29-1	TRBJ1-1	TGCAGCGTCCTACCTTATCAAGAGGGGAACACTGAAGCTTTCTTT	CSVLPYQEGNTEAFF
.	.	TRBV2	TRBJ1-2	TGTGCCAGCAATAATGGACATCTCCTTTATGGCTACACCTTC	CASNNGHLLYGYTF
.	.	TRBV4-1	TRBJ1-5	TGCGCCAGCAGCCAAGCGGGGGTTATAATCGGTCAGCCCCAGCATTTT	CASSQAGVIIGQPQHF
.	.	TRBV27	TRBJ1-4	TGTGCCAGCAGTTTAAGAGCCGTTGAAAAACTGTTTTTT	CASSLRAVEKLFF
.	TRBD1	TRBV9	TRBJ1-4	TGTGCCAGCAGCAGGGACAGGGTTTTTGAAAAACTGTTTTTT	CASSRDRVFEKLFF
few	TRBD1	TRBV7-9	TRBJ2-7	TGTGCCAGCAGCTCAGGGGGCGAGCAGTACTTC	CASSSGGEQYF
.	TRBD2	TRBV7-9	TRBJ2-7	TGTGCCAGCAGCTTAACTAGCGGGAGCTCCTACGAGCAGTACTTC	CASSLTSGSSYEQYF
.	TRBD1	TRBV27	TRBJ2-1	TGTGCCAGCAGTTTCACAGGGGTGGATGAGCAGTTCTTC	CASSFTGVDEQFF
.	TRBD2	TRBV7-6	TRBJ2-2	TGTGCCAGCAGAGCGGGAGTCACCGGGGAGCTGTTTTTT	CASRAGVTGELFF
.	TRBD2	TRBV28	TRBJ2-5	TGTGCCAGCAGTATAGGACTAGCGGTTGAGACCCAGTACTTC	CASSIGLAVETQYF
.	TRBD1	TRBV7-6	TRBJ1-2	TGTGCCAGCAGCCGGACAGGGTGGACTAACTATGGCTACACCTTC	CASSRTGWTNYGYTF